A selection of T cell receptor beta chains follows, all from one sample in a study of blood T cell repertoires in COVID-19. The table came from immunoSEQ multiplex PCR; TCRdb's copy has only in-frame clones and leaves some out. This table holds under 250,000 clones, roughly 80% found once. Sequencing was performed on PBMCs or T cells enriched from blood (not recorded which). These receptors were obtained from a man aged 55 to 69 who had recovered from COVID-19. The CDR3 runs from the conserved cysteine through the conserved F or W. D genes are given only for firm matches. A row's size may be missing; if present it is once, few, many or a size class.

d_gene	j_gene	abundance	v_gene	CDR3aa	CDR3nt
TRBD1	TRBJ2-2	-	TRBV14	CASSQPGQLFGELFF	TGTGCCAGCAGCCAACCGGGACAGCTTTTCGGGGAGCTGTTTTTT
TRBD1	TRBJ2-3	-	TRBV5-6	CASSLRSTGGRDTQYF	TGTGCCAGCAGCTTGCGGTCCACAGGGGGCAGAGATACGCAGTATTTT
TRBD1	TRBJ2-2	-	TRBV5-1	CASSLQGVNTGELFF	TGCGCCAGCAGCCTACAGGGGGTGAACACCGGGGAGCTGTTTTTT
TRBD1	TRBJ2-3	-	TRBV5-1	CASRTGGEADTQYF	TGCGCCAGCAGAACAGGGGGCGAGGCAGATACGCAGTATTTT
TRBD1	TRBJ1-1	-	TRBV2	CASRSTGMGTEAFF	TGTGCCAGCAGGTCGACAGGGATGGGGACTGAAGCTTTCTTT
TRBD1	TRBJ2-7	-	TRBV5-1	CASSKDRGSEQYF	TGCGCCAGCAGCAAGGACAGGGGGTCCGAGCAGTACTTC
TRBD2	TRBJ2-5	-	TRBV7-7	CASSHRIGSGALQETQYF	TGTGCTAGCAGCCATAGAATCGGTAGCGGGGCCTTACAAGAGACCCAGTACTTC
TRBD2	TRBJ2-3	-	TRBV19	CASSVGGSTDTQYF	TGTGCCAGTAGTGTGGGGGGGAGCACAGATACGCAGTATTTT
-	TRBJ2-3	-	TRBV3-1/TRBV3-2	CASRKQGADTQYF	TGTGCCAGCAGGAAACAGGGTGCAGATACGCAGTATTTT
TRBD1	TRBJ1-1	-	TRBV5-1	CASSSQGAGRRTEAFF	TGCGCCAGCAGCTCTCAGGGGGCTGGAAGAAGGACTGAAGCTTTCTTT
TRBD2	TRBJ2-7	-	TRBV19	CASSMGGGSSFYVKQYF	TGTGCCAGTAGTATGGGCGGGGGGTCCTCTTTTTACGTGAAGCAGTACTTC
TRBD2	TRBJ2-1	-	TRBV7-2	CASSLSTSGGQNEQFF	TGTGCCAGCAGCCTTAGTACTAGCGGGGGACAAAATGAGCAGTTCTTC
TRBD2	TRBJ2-2	-	TRBV11-2	CASRIAGGSTGELFF	TGTGCCAGCAGGATAGCGGGGGGGAGCACCGGGGAGCTGTTTTTT
-	TRBJ2-7	-	TRBV5-6	CASSAVAWEQYF	TGTGCCAGCAGCGCGGTCGCGTGGGAGCAGTACTTC
-	TRBJ1-2	-	TRBV5-1	CASSLDPAGGYGYTF	TGCGCCAGCAGCTTGGATCCAGCAGGTGGCTATGGCTACACCTTC
TRBD1	TRBJ2-2	-	TRBV10-3	CAISPTGTDTGELFF	TGTGCCATCAGCCCGACAGGGACGGACACCGGGGAGCTGTTTTTT
TRBD1	TRBJ1-4	-	TRBV28	CASSKPGQIEKLFF	TGTGCCAGCAGCAAACCGGGACAGATCGAAAAACTGTTTTTT
-	TRBJ2-1	-	TRBV2	CASSPPGQGGNEQFF	TGTGCCAGCAGCCCCCCAGGACAGGGAGGGAATGAGCAGTTCTTC
TRBD2	TRBJ2-5	-	TRBV5-1	CASSLAGEVETQYF	TGCGCCAGCAGCTTAGCGGGAGAGGTAGAGACCCAGTACTTC
-	TRBJ2-7	-	TRBV20-1	CSASFQVPYEQYF	TGCAGTGCTAGTTTTCAGGTTCCCTACGAGCAGTACTTC
-	TRBJ2-5	once	TRBV9	CASSVGTKETQYF	TGTGCCAGCAGCGTAGGGACAAAAGAGACCCAGTACTTC
-	TRBJ1-2	-	TRBV2	CASSEGRGGRGYTF	TGTGCCAGCAGTGAGGGGAGGGGCGGACGTGGCTACACCTTC
TRBD1	TRBJ1-4	-	TRBV5-1	CASSWGDRGRTNEKLFF	TGCGCCAGCAGCTGGGGGGACAGGGGGCGAACTAATGAAAAACTGTTTTTT
TRBD1	TRBJ1-1	few	TRBV3-1/TRBV3-2	CASSQADRGLLAFF	TGTGCCAGCAGCCAGGCCGACAGGGGGCTGTTGGCTTTCTTT
-	TRBJ1-2	-	TRBV7-2	CASSPAGSYGYTF	TGTGCCAGCAGCCCCGCCGGTTCCTATGGCTACACCTTC
-	TRBJ1-5	-	TRBV6-2/TRBV6-3	CASSNKRQDSNQPQHF	TGTGCCAGCAGTAACAAACGACAGGATAGCAATCAGCCCCAGCATTTT
-	TRBJ1-1	-	TRBV5-1	CASSLVTEVTEAFF	TGCGCCAGCAGCTTGGTGACAGAGGTCACTGAAGCTTTCTTT
TRBD1	TRBJ1-1	-	TRBV5-1	CASSLDRGNTEAFF	TGCGCCAGCAGCTTGGACAGGGGGAACACTGAAGCTTTCTTT
TRBD1	TRBJ1-5	few	TRBV2	CASSGTGGQPQHF	TGTGCCAGCAGTGGGACAGGGGGGCAGCCCCAGCATTTT
-	TRBJ1-4	-	TRBV19	CASRDRAQPATNEKLFF	TGTGCCAGTAGGGACAGAGCCCAACCCGCAACTAATGAAAAACTGTTTTTT
-	TRBJ2-4	-	TRBV5-1	CASSFGADKNIQYF	TGCGCCAGCAGTTTTGGGGCGGACAAAAACATTCAGTACTTC
TRBD1	TRBJ1-2	-	TRBV5-1	CASSLVQGEYYGYTF	TGCGCCAGCAGCTTGGTTCAGGGGGAGTACTATGGCTACACCTTC
-	TRBJ1-1	-	TRBV7-8	CASSLGGRLNTEAFF	TGTGCCAGCAGCTTGGGGGGACGACTGAACACTGAAGCTTTCTTT
TRBD1	TRBJ1-6	-	TRBV30	CAWGQWDRTNSPLHF	TGTGCCTGGGGCCAATGGGACAGGACTAATTCACCCCTCCACTTT
TRBD2	TRBJ2-5	-	TRBV5-6	CASSFSGGQETQYF	TGTGCCAGCAGCTTTTCGGGGGGCCAAGAGACCCAGTACTTC
-	TRBJ2-1	-	TRBV11-3	CASSTGDNEQFF	TGTGCCAGCAGCACCGGAGACAATGAGCAGTTCTTC
-	TRBJ2-5	-	TRBV15	CATSRPREAGETQYF	TGTGCCACCAGCAGACCTAGGGAGGCAGGGGAGACCCAGTACTTC